Following are 8 T cell receptor beta chains from one sample sequenced in a study of metastatic and nonmetastatic thyroid tumors. TCRdb recomputed clones from the PCR reads via MiXCR. In the table there are about 40,000 clones, 28% of which are singletons. Prior to thyroid surgery, none of the patients had received any treatment. The sample comprised blood. These receptors came from a male donor with papillary thyroid cancer or a benign thyroid nodule (not recorded which). Some clones in this sample may be carry-over from other donors' samples.

The chain is built from TRBV20-1 and TRBJ1-2, with D possibly TRBD1 on 6 matching bases. The CDR3 totals 12 residues. The V gene's germline CDR1 is DFQATT and CDR2 SNEGSKA (reference sequence). The CDR3: CIVRTVRDGYTF. The CDR3 DNA is TGCATTGTTAGGACAGTGCGGGATGGCTACACCTTC.

The V call is TRBV12-3 or TRBV12-4, the J call TRBJ2-7, with D unresolved. Deletions cut 6 bases from V and 1 base from J, with 10 bases between. The CDR3 contains 13 residues. CDR3 sequence (DNA): TGTGCCAGCAGCTCCGGTCAGTCCTACGAGCAGTACTTC. The encoded protein is CASSSGQSYEQYF.

This clone has at least ten counts. The chain couples TRBV20-1 to TRBJ1-1; D possibly corresponds to TRBD1 (5 bases). The CDR3 contains 15 residues. In germline, CDR1 is DFQATT, CDR2 SNEGSKA (reference sequence). CDR3 protein: CTPLGGRGAGTEAFF. CDR3 nucleotides: TGCACTCCGCTTGGGGGACGGGGCGCGGGGACTGAAGCTTTCTTT.

This clone was counted between two and nine times. This sequence joins TRBV28 and TRBJ2-7, with D tentatively TRBD1 (5 bases). The CDR3 sequence is 14 residues long. CDR1 and CDR2 (germline): MDHEN, SYDVKM. Trimming took off 6 bases at V and 0 bases at J, with 12 bases between the two ends. CDR3 protein: CASRETGGSYEQYF. CDR3 coding DNA: TGTGCCAGCAGGGAAACAGGTGGCTCCTACGAGCAGTACTTC. The full variable domain, completed using reference TRBV28 and TRBJ2-7, is DVKVTQSSRYLVKRTGEKVFLECVQDMDHENMFWYRQDPGLGLRLIYFSYDVKMKEKGDIPEGYSVSREKKERFSLILESASTNQTSMYLCASRETGGSYEQYFGPGTRLTVT.

This clone occurred many times. V gene TRBV7-3 combines with J gene TRBJ1-6, with D possibly matching TRBD1 (5 bases). V gave up 0 bases and J gave up 8 bases, with 11 bases separating them. The germline V gene encodes CDR1 SGHTA and CDR2 FQGTGA. This CDR3 has 15 residues. Written as DNA, the CDR3 is TGTGCCAGCAGCTTAACGGGCGGGGGTCATTCACCCCTCCACTTT. Its translation is CASSLTGGGHSPLHF.

The gene calls are TRBV6-2 or TRBV6-3 and TRBJ2-3; D is unclear. This CDR3 contains 14 residues. Trimming removed 4 bases from V and 1 base from J, with 9 bases in between. The V gene's germline CDR1 is MNHEY and CDR2 SVGEGT. CDR3 region: CASSFRPRTDTQYF. The CDR3 nucleotides are TGTGCCAGCAGTTTTCGGCCACGCACAGATACGCAGTATTTT.

This clone came up a few times. The chain recombines TRBV6-4 with TRBJ2-2, with 7 bases fitting TRBD2. CDR1 MRHNA and CDR2 SNTAGT come from the germline V gene. V lost 2 bases and J lost 9; bases outside the gene matches: 6. CDR3 length: 14 residues. CDR3 nucleotide sequence: TGTGCCAGCAGTGACAGCGGGGACTCCTGGGAGCTGTTTTTT. Encoded protein: CASSDSGDSWELFF.

The chain joins TRBV6-1 to TRBJ2-1, with no clear D. The CDR3 extends over 13 amino acids. V lost 11 bases to trimming and J lost 4 bases, with 15 bases between them. From germline, CDR1 is MNHNS and CDR2 SASEGT. The CDR3 protein is CAVRIGWYNEQFF. For the CDR3, the DNA is TGTGCCGTACGGATAGGATGGTACAATGAGCAGTTCTTC.